The 5 T cell receptor beta chains below were found in one sample sequenced in a study of T cell repertoires in cytomegalovirus infection. TCRdb reprocessed the reads via MiXCR and lists one record per CDR3 protein. Here the sample spans fewer than 900,000 distinct CDR3 sequences, roughly 29% being singletons. Antigen specificity for these receptors is unknown. The specimen comprised cultured CD8+ T cells from PBMCs, sampled from culture after CMV antigen stimulation. These receptors all stem from a human donor in good health (CMV status not recorded). Some clones in this sample may be carry-over from other donors' samples.

The chain's CDR3 is CASSQDLTVEQFF. The CDR3 nucleotides read TGCGCCAGCAGCCAAGATCTAACGGTTGAGCAGTTCTTC. The rearrangement joins TRBV4-1 to TRBJ2-1; D is ambiguous. The germline gives CDR1 MGHRA, CDR2 YSYEKL. The CDR3 spans 13 residues. V lost 0 bases, J lost 9 bases, and 9 bases lay in between.

This clonotype appeared once. The chain carries TRBV25-1 and TRBJ1-6, with a possible D match to TRBD1 (5 bases). The CDR3 spans 16 residues. Deletions cut 4 bases from V and 9 bases from J, with 19 bases between. Germline CDR1 and CDR2: MGHDK and SYGVNS. CDR3 nucleotides: TGTGCCAGCAGTGCTTCCGGGACTTCCAAAGGTTCACCCCTCCACTTT. Protein: CASSASGTSKGSPLHF.

This chain links TRBV27 with TRBJ1-2, with a possible D match to TRBD1 (5 bases). Trimming took 3 bases from V and 4 from J, leaving 9 bases between them. CDR3 length: 13 amino acids. The V gene's germline CDR1 is MNHEY and CDR2 SMNVEV (reference sequence). As DNA, the CDR3 is TGTGCCAGCAGTTTCGGGGCCCGCTATGGCTACACCTTC. This encodes CASSFGARYGYTF.

CDR3 loop: CSHGADEQFF. In DNA, the CDR3 is TGCAGCCACGGGGCGGATGAGCAGTTCTTC. This chain links TRBV29-1 with TRBJ2-1; TRBD1 or TRBD2 may be the D gene (5 bases each). This CDR3 spans 10 amino acids. Trimming pared 8 bases from V and 8 bases from J, leaving 10 bases between. Germline CDR1 reads SQVTM; CDR2 reads ANQGSEA.

As concerns this clonotype: A much larger clone differs by one base, so this may be a read error. The chain links TRBV12-3 or TRBV12-4 to TRBJ2-7; TRBD1 matches at 9 bases. The CDR3 is made up of 14 amino acids. CDR3 loop: CVSSWTGATYEQYV. In DNA form, the CDR3 reads TGTGTCAGCAGTTGGACAGGGGCTACCTACGAGCAGTACGTC.